These 10 T cell receptor beta chains were sequenced from one sample in a study of cytomegalovirus exposure and HLA in healthy donors. The PCR contained 60 Vbeta and 13 Jbeta primers. Libraries were prepared by immunoSEQ multiplex PCR; TCRdb keeps only in-frame clonotypes and omits some of them. Of about 200,000 clones listed, approximately 11% are singletons. Sequencing was carried out using PBMCs. All receptors derive from a man aged 45-60 years in good health and CMV-seropositive.

V gene TRBV27 combines with J gene TRBJ2-3; 9 bases are a match to TRBD2. V shed 2 bases and J 3 bases; nucleotides not matched to a gene: 9. This CDR3 is 17 amino acids long. Germline CDR1 reads MNHEY; CDR2 reads SMNVEV (reference sequence). CDR3 loop: CASSLRGLALPTDTQYF. The CDR3 nucleotides read TGTGCCAGCAGTTTAAGGGGACTAGCACTTCCTACAGATACGCAGTATTTT.

This chain joins TRBV12-2 and TRBJ2-7; the table names TRBD2, a call not compared with the DNA. TRBV12-2 is a recognized pseudogene. CDR3 length equals 13 residues. The chain's CDR3 is CASRLARPYEQYV. The CDR3 bases are TGTGCAAGTCGCTTAGCGCGGCCCTACGAGCAGTACGTC.

V and J are TRBV5-6 and TRBJ2-3; TRBD2 agrees at 12 bases. V dropped 8 bases and J dropped 2; count of bases not matched to a gene: 6. Germline assignment: CDR1 SGHDT and CDR2 YYEEEE. This CDR3 is built from 15 residues. The CDR3 DNA reads as TGTGCCAGTCAGCTAGCGGGGGGGTTCACAGATACGCAGTATTTT. Residues: CASQLAGGFTDTQYF. The variable domain in full, with the rest retrieved from reference TRBV5-6 and TRBJ2-3, is DAGVTQSPTHLIKTRGQQVTLRCSPKSGHDTVSWYQQALGQGPQFIFQYYEEEERQRGNFPDRFSGHQFPNYSSELNVNALLLGDSALYLCASQLAGGFTDTQYFGPGTRLTVL.

This clone occurred a few times. The chain joins TRBV5-1 to TRBJ1-1; tentative D call: TRBD1 (5 bases). Germline V gene lookup returns CDR1 SGHRS and CDR2 YFSETQ. The CDR3 consists of 17 residues. Trimming took off 7 bases at V and 1 base at J, with 23 bases between the two ends. The CDR3 protein is CASGGLVGVKGNTEAFF. CDR3 in DNA: TGCGCCAGCGGGGGACTGGTAGGGGTGAAAGGGAACACTGAAGCTTTCTTT.

There are a few counts of this clone. V usage is TRBV5-5 and J usage is TRBJ1-5; TRBD1 might be the D (5 bases). V lost 2 bases and J lost 5, with 8 bases in between. This CDR3 contains 13 residues. Per germline, CDR1 SGHKS and CDR2 YYEKEE (reference sequence). The CDR3 loop is CASSLGRDQPQHF. The CDR3 bases are TGTGCCAGCAGCTTAGGCAGGGATCAGCCCCAGCATTTT.

The chain couples TRBV2 to TRBJ2-2; D perhaps matches TRBD1 (6 bases). Deletions cut 9 bases from V and 4 bases from J, with 18 bases between. The CDR3 runs 15 residues. Germline lookup yields CDR1 SNHLY and CDR2 FYNNEI. In nucleotides, the CDR3 is TGTGCCAGTACCGGGCAGGGGTTATCCACCGGGGAGCTGTTTTTT. This encodes CASTGQGLSTGELFF.

The chain combines TRBV9 with TRBJ1-2; no clear D. Trimming removed 5 bases at V and 8 bases at J, with 13 bases between. The length of the CDR3 is 12 residues. Looked up from germline, CDR1 is SGDLS and CDR2 is YYNGEE. CDR3 nucleotides: TGTGCCAGCAGACCCTCGTCAGGAGGCTACACCTTC. Encoded protein: CASRPSSGGYTF.

The rearrangement joins TRBV4-3 to TRBJ1-6; D is unclear. The germline CDR1 and CDR2 sequences are LGHNA and YSLEER. CDR3 length equals 15 residues. The V end lost 11 bases, the J end lost 0 bases, and 14 bases lay between the germline ends. CDR3 sequence (DNA): TGCGCCTCCTCCAGGCAGAGCTCCTATAATTCACCCCTCCACTTT. Translated, it gives CASSRQSSYNSPLHF.

This clone was counted only a few times. This chain uses TRBV7-9 with TRBJ2-2; TRBD1 is a possible D gene (6 bases). Between the trimmed V and J ends, which lost 10 bases and 4 bases, there was a span of 16 bases. Germline V lookup: CDR1 SEHNR, CDR2 FQNEAQ (reference sequence). This CDR3 has 14 residues. This chain's CDR3 is CATTQGPFTGELFF. The CDR3 DNA reads as TGTGCCACGACTCAGGGGCCCTTCACCGGGGAGCTGTTTTTT.

The chain has TRBV14 and TRBJ2-2, with 7 positions matching TRBD1. The junction had 9 bases not matched to a gene; V was cut back by 1 base and J by 7 bases. CDR3 length: 16 amino acids. Germline lookup yields CDR1 SGHDN and CDR2 FVKESK. CDR3 amino acids: CASSQVRGPAHGELFF. As DNA, the CDR3 is TGTGCCAGCAGCCAAGTTAGGGGGCCGGCCCACGGGGAGCTGTTTTTT.